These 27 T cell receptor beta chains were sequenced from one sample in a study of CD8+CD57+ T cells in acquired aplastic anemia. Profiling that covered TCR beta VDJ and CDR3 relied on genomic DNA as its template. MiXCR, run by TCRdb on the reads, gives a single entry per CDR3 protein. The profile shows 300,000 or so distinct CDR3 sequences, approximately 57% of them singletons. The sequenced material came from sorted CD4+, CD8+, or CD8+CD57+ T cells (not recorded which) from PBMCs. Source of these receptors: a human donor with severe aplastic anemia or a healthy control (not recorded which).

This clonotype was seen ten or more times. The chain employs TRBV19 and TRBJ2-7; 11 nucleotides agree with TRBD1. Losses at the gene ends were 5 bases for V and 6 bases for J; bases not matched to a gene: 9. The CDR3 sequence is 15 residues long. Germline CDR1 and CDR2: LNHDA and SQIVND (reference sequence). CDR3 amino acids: CASSSRDRGDSEQYF. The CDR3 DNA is TGTGCCAGTAGTTCGAGGGACAGGGGGGACTCCGAGCAGTACTTC.

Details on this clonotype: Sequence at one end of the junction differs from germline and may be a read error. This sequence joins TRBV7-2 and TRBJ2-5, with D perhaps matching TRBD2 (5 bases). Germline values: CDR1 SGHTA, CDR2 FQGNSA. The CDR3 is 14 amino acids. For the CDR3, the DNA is TGTGCCAGCAGCTCGGTCTGGAGGCAAGAGACCCGGTACTTC. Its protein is CASSSVWRQETRYF.

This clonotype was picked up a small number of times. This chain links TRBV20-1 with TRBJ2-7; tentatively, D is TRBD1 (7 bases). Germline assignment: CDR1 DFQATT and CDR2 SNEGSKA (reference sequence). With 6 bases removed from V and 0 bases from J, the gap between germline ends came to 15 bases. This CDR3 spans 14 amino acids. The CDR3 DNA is TGCAGTGCGGGAGGACAGGTGCTCTCCTACGAGCAGTACTTC. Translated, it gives CSAGGQVLSYEQYF.

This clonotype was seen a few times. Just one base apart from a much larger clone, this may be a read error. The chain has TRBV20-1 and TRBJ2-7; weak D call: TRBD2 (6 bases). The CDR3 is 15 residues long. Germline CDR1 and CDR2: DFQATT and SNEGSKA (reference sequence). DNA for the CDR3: TGCAGTGCTAGACCCCTGGGGGGAGTTACCTACGAGCGGTACTTC. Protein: CSARPLGGVTYERYF.

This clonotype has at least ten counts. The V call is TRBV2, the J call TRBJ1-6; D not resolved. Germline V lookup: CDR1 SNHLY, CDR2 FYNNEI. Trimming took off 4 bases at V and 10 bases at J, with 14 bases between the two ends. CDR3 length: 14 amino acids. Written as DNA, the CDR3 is TGTGCCAGCAGTGTAGGCAGGCTGGGGTCACCCCTCCACTTT. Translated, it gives CASSVGRLGSPLHF.

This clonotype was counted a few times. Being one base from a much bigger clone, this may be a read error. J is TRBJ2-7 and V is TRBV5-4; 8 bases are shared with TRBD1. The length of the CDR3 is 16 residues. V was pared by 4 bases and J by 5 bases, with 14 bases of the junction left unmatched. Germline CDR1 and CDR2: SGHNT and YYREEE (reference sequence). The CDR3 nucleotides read TGTGCCAGCAGCCCGACAGGGGCAATATCATCCCACGAGCAGTACTTC. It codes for CASSPTGAISSHEQYF. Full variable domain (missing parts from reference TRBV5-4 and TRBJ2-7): ETGVTQSPTHLIKTRGQQVTLRCSSQSGHNTVSWYQQALGQGPQFIFQYYREEENGRGNFPPRFSGLQFPNYSSELNVNALELDDSALYLCASSPTGAISSHEQYFGPGTRLTVT.

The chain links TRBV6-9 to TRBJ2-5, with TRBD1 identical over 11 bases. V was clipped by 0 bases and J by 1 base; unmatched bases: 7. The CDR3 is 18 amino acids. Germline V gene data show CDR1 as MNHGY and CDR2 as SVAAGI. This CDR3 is CASSYSSRDRGSQETQYF. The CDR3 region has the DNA TGTGCCAGCAGTTATTCTAGTAGGGACAGGGGGAGCCAAGAGACCCAGTACTTC.

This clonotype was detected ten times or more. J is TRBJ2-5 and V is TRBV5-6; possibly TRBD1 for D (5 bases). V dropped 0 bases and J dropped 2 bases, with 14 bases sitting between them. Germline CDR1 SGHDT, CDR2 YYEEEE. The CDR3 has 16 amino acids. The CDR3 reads CASSLGMGLQQETQYF. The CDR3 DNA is TGTGCCAGCAGCTTGGGCATGGGGCTACAGCAAGAGACCCAGTACTTC.

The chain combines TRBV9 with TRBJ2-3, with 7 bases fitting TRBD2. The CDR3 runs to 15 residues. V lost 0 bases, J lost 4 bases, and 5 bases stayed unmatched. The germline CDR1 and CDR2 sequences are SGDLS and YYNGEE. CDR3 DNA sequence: TGTGCCAGCAGCGTAGGTGGGGGGGTTTCAGATACGCAGTATTTT. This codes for CASSVGGGVSDTQYF.

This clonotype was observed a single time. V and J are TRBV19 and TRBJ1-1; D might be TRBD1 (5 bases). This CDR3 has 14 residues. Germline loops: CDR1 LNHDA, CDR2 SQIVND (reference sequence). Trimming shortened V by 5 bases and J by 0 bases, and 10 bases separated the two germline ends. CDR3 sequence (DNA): TGTGCCAGTAGTCCCGACAGCCTGAACACTGAAGCTTTCTTT. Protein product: CASSPDSLNTEAFF.

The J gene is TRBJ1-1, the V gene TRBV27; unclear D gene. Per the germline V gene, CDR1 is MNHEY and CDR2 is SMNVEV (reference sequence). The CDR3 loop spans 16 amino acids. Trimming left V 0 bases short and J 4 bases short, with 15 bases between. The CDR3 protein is CASSLSSTQTGTEAFF. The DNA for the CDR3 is TGTGCCAGCAGTTTATCGTCGACCCAGACGGGCACTGAAGCTTTCTTT.

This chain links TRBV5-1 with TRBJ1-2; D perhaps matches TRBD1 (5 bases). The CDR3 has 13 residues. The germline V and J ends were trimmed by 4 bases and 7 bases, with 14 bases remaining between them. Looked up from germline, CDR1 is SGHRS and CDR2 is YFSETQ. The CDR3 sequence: CASSPAGAVGYTF. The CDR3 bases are TGCGCCAGCAGCCCCGCCGGGGCTGTTGGCTACACCTTC.

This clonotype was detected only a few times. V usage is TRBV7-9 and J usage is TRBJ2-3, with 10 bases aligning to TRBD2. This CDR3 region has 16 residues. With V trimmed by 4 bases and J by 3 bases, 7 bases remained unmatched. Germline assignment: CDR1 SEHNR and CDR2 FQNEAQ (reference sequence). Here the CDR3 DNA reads TGTGCCAGCAGCTACAGTCGGACTAGCGGTACAGATACGCAGTATTTT. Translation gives CASSYSRTSGTDTQYF.

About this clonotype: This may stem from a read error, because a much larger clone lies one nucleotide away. This CDR3 reads CASSGLQGMYTGGLFF. CDR3 bases: TGTGCCAGCAGTGGATTACAGGGGATGTACACCGGGGGGCTGTTTTTT. The genes are TRBV6-1 and TRBJ2-2; maybe TRBD1 (7 bases). Germline CDR1 is MNHNS and CDR2 is SASEGT. This CDR3 comprises 16 residues.

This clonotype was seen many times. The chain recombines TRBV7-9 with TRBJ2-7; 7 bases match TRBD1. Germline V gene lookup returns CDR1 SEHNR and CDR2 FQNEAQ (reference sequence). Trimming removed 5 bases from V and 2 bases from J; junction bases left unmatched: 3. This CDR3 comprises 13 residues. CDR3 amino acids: CASSRDSTYEQYF. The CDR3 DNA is TGTGCCAGCAGCCGGGACAGTACCTACGAGCAGTACTTC. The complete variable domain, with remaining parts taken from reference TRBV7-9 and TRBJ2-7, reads DTGVSQNPRHKITKRGQNVTFRCDPISEHNRLYWYRQTLGQGPEFLTYFQNEAQLEKSRLLSDRFSAERPKGSFSTLEIQRTEQGDSAMYLCASSRDSTYEQYFGPGTRLTVT.

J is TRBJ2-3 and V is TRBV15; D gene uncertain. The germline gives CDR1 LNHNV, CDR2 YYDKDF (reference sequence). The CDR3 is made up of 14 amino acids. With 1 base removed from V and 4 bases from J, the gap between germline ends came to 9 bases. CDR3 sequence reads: CATSRGKSSDTQYF. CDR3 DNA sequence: TGTGCCACCAGCAGAGGAAAATCATCAGATACGCAGTATTTT.

The CDR3 nucleotides are TGTGCCAGCAGTGAACTAGGAGTTGAGCAGTTCTTC. It specifies CASSELGVEQFF. The chain has TRBV25-1 and TRBJ2-1; D remains ambiguous. This CDR3 spans 12 amino acids. Trimming took 2 bases from V and 9 from J, leaving 8 bases between them. Germline CDR1 reads MGHDK; CDR2 reads SYGVNS. Combining the CDR3 with reference TRBV25-1 and TRBJ2-1 gives the whole variable domain EADIYQTPRYLVIGTGKKITLECSQTMGHDKMYWYQQDPGMELHLIHYSYGVNSTEKGDLSSESTVSRIRTEHFPLTLESARPSHTSQYLCASSELGVEQFFGPGTRLTVL.

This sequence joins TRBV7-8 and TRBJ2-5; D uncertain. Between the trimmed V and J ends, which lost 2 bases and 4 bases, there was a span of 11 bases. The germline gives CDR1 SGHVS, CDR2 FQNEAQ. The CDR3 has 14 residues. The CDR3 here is CASSLMGFVETQYF. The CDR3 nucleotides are TGTGCCAGCAGCTTAATGGGTTTCGTAGAGACCCAGTACTTC.

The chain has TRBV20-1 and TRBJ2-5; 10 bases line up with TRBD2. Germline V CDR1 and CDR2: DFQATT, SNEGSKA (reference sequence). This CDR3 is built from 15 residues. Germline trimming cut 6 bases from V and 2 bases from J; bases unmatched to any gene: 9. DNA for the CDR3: TGCAGTGCAGCTCACCTAGCGGGGGCGCAAGAGACCCAGTACTTC. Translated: CSAAHLAGAQETQYF.

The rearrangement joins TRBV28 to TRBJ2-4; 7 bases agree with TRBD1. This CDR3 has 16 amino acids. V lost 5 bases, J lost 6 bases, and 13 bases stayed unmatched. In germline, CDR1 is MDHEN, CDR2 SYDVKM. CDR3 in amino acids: CASSNMYDRDGNIQYF. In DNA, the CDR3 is TGTGCCAGCAGTAACATGTACGACAGGGATGGAAACATTCAGTACTTC.

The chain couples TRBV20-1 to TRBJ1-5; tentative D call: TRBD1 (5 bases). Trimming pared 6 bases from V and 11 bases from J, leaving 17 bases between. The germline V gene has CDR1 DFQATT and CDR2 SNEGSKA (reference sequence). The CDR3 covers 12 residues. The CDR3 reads CSAVGWGETQHF. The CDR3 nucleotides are TGCAGTGCAGTTGGTTGGGGGGAGACCCAGCATTTT.

CDR3 bases: TGTGCCATCAGTGGTGGACAGGGGCTGTACACCGGGGAGCTGTTTTTT. This sequence encodes CAISGGQGLYTGELFF. This rearrangement joins TRBV10-3 to TRBJ2-2; 9 bases map to TRBD1. Trimming at V came to 4 bases and at J to 3 bases, leaving 6 bases not matched to a gene. The CDR3 has 16 residues. Germline V lookup: CDR1 ENHRY, CDR2 SYGVKD.

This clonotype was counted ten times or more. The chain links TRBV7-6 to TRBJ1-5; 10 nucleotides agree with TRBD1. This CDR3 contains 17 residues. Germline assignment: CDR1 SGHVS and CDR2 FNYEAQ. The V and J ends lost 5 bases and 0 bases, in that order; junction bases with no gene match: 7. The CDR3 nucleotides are TGTGCCAGCAGCCTAGGGACAGGGGCCGGTAGCAATCAGCCCCAGCATTTT. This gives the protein CASSLGTGAGSNQPQHF. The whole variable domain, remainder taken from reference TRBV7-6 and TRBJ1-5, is GAGVSQSPRYKVTKRGQDVALRCDPISGHVSLYWYRQALGQGPEFLTYFNYEAQQDKSGLPNDRFSAERPEGSISTLTIQRTEQRDSAMYRCASSLGTGAGSNQPQHFGDGTRLSIL.

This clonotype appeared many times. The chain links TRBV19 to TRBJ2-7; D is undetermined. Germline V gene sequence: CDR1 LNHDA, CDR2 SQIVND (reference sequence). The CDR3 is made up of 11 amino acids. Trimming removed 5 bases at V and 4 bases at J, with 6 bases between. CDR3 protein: CASSAFYEQYF. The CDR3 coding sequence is TGTGCCAGTAGTGCTTTTTACGAGCAGTACTTC.

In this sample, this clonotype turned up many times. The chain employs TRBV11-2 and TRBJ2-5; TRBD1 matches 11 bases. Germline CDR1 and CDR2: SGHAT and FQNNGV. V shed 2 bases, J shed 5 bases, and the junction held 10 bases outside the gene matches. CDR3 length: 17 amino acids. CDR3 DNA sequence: TGTGCCAGCAGCTTAATAGTCAGGACAGGGGGCAGGGAGACCCAGTACTTC. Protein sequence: CASSLIVRTGGRETQYF.

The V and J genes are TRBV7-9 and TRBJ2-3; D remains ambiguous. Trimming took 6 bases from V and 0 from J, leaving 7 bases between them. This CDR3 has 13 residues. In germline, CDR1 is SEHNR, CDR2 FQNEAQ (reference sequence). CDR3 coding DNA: TGTGCCAGCAGGAGAACTAGCACAGATACGCAGTATTTT. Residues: CASRRTSTDTQYF.

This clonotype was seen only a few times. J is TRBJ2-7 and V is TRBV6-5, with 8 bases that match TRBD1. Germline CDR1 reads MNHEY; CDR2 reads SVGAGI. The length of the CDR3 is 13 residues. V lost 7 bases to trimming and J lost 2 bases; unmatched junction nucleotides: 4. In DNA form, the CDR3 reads TGTGCCAGCACCAGGACAGGGACCTACGAGCAGTACTTC. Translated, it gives CASTRTGTYEQYF.